These 30 T cell receptor beta chains share one sample of origin, sequenced in a study of cytomegalovirus exposure and HLA in healthy donors. Assay: immunoSEQ multiplex PCR; the TCRdb copy retains only in-frame clones and omits some. The table includes about 360,000 clones, around 86% detected once. Sequencing was carried out using PBMCs. These receptors were obtained from a woman aged 18-29 years in good health and CMV-seronegative.

The V call is TRBV7-2, the J call TRBJ1-5, with 10 bases fitting TRBD1. This CDR3 has 14 amino acids. The J segment lost 5 bases and the V segment lost 4 bases, leaving 2 bases of the junction unmatched. Germline V gene data show CDR1 as SGHTA and CDR2 as FQGNSA. CDR3 loop: CASSSTGGYQPQHF. In DNA form, the CDR3 reads TGTGCCAGCAGCTCGACAGGGGGCTATCAGCCCCAGCATTTT.

V usage is TRBV30 and J usage is TRBJ1-2, with D possibly being TRBD1 (6 bases). Trimming left V 7 bases short and J 2 bases short, with 23 bases between. The germline gives CDR1 GTSNPN, CDR2 SVGIG (reference sequence). The CDR3 covers 16 residues. This CDR3 is CAFLGQSNWINYGYTF. In nucleotides, the CDR3 is TGTGCCTTTCTCGGACAGTCCAATTGGATAAACTATGGCTACACCTTC.

The chain combines TRBV5-4 with TRBJ2-7, with 9 nucleotides matching TRBD2. In germline, CDR1 is SGHNT, CDR2 YYREEE (reference sequence). The V segment lost 4 bases and the J segment 4 bases; nucleotides outside the gene matches: 9. The CDR3 sequence is 15 residues long. As DNA, the CDR3 is TGTGCCAGCAGCGCCGGGACTAGCTCCCTTTACGAGCAGTACTTC. This translates into CASSAGTSSLYEQYF.

CDR3 residues: CASSLSWNTEAFF. CDR3 coding DNA: TGCGCCAGCAGCCTCTCCTGGAACACTGAAGCTTTCTTT. The gene calls are TRBV4-1 and TRBJ1-1; D remains unclear. The CDR3 covers 13 residues. Trimming stripped 4 bases from V and 1 base from J, with 7 bases between. The germline gives CDR1 MGHRA, CDR2 YSYEKL.

V and J are TRBV5-1 and TRBJ1-4; TRBD1 agrees at 10 bases. The CDR3 is 15 residues long. Germline trimming cut 0 bases from V and 7 bases from J; bases unmatched to any gene: 3. In germline, CDR1 is SGHRS, CDR2 YFSETQ. The CDR3 sequence: CASSLARTGGEKLFF. In DNA form, the CDR3 reads TGCGCCAGCAGCTTGGCCCGGACAGGGGGTGAAAAACTGTTTTTT.

The rearrangement joins TRBV25-1 to TRBJ1-2, with D tentatively TRBD1 (6 bases). Trimming removed 1 base from V and 8 bases from J, with 8 bases in between. The germline V gene has CDR1 MGHDK and CDR2 SYGVNS. CDR3 length: 12 residues. CDR3 loop: CASSESRGGYTF. The CDR3 nucleotides read TGTGCCAGCAGTGAATCTAGGGGGGGCTACACCTTC.

This clone came up once. This chain links TRBV7-8 with TRBJ2-7; TRBD2 might be the D (6 bases). From germline, CDR1 is SGHVS and CDR2 FQNEAQ. This CDR3 comprises 15 residues. The V gene lost 0 bases and the J gene lost 3 bases, with 12 bases spanning the gap. DNA for the CDR3: TGTGCCAGCAGCTTAGCGCGTTGGAGGGGCTACGAGCAGTACTTC. This gives the protein CASSLARWRGYEQYF. Full variable domain (rest looked up from reference TRBV7-8 and TRBJ2-7): GAGVSQSPRYKVAKRGQDVALRCDPISGHVSLFWYQQALGQGPEFLTYFQNEAQLDKSGLPSDRFFAERPEGSVSTLKIQRTQQEDSAVYLCASSLARWRGYEQYFGPGTRLTVT.

The rearrangement joins TRBV30 to TRBJ2-2; TRBD1 might be the D (5 bases). The CDR3 runs to 16 residues. The V end was cut by 1 base, the J end by 0 bases, with 12 bases between. Germline CDR1 reads GTSNPN; CDR2 reads SVGIG (reference sequence). As DNA, the CDR3 is TGTGCCTGGAGTGATTTTCCAGGGACGAACACCGGGGAGCTGTTTTTT. The encoded protein is CAWSDFPGTNTGELFF.

The chain carries TRBV6-6 and TRBJ1-6, with no clear D. CDR3 size: 16 residues. The V end was cut by 0 bases, the J end by 5 bases, with 11 bases between. Looked up from germline, CDR1 is MNHNY and CDR2 is SVGAGI (reference sequence). DNA for the CDR3: TGTGCCAGCAGTTACTCGAGGAGGGAGGATAATTCACCCCTCCACTTT. It is translated as CASSYSRREDNSPLHF.

V and J are TRBV5-1 and TRBJ2-5; 13 bases line up with TRBD2. This CDR3 is 16 amino acids long. The germline V gene has CDR1 SGHRS and CDR2 YFSETQ. With 4 bases clipped from V and 4 bases from J, the junction kept 7 bases outside the gene matches. The CDR3 region has the DNA TGCGCCAGCAGCCCTACACTAGCGGGAGGGGGAGAGACCCAGTACTTC. Protein product: CASSPTLAGGGETQYF.

V and J are TRBV5-1 and TRBJ2-5; 8 bases line up with TRBD1. In germline, CDR1 is SGHRS, CDR2 YFSETQ. Germline trimming cut 4 bases from V and 3 bases from J; bases unmatched to any gene: 2. The CDR3 sequence is 13 residues long. The CDR3 coding sequence is TGCGCCAGCAGCCCGGACAGGGAAGAGACCCAGTACTTC. Translating it yields CASSPDREETQYF.

The chain links TRBV2 to TRBJ2-1; D perhaps matches TRBD2 (5 bases). V shed 4 bases and J shed 0 bases, with 10 bases lying between them. This CDR3 is built from 15 residues. Germline CDR1 is SNHLY and CDR2 is FYNNEI. CDR3 DNA: TGTGCCAGCAGTGTCGGGATAAGCTCCTACAATGAGCAGTTCTTC. This encodes CASSVGISSYNEQFF.

The chain recombines TRBV30 with TRBJ1-1; 7 bases map to TRBD1. Germline CDR1 is GTSNPN and CDR2 is SVGIG (reference sequence). V gave up 0 bases and J gave up 6 bases; unmatched junction bases: 4. This CDR3 has 13 residues. The CDR3: CAWSVNRGPEAFF. For the CDR3, the DNA is TGTGCCTGGAGTGTAAACAGGGGCCCTGAAGCTTTCTTT. The variable domain in full, with the rest retrieved from reference TRBV30 and TRBJ1-1, is SQTIHQWPATLVQPVGSPLSLECTVEGTSNPNLYWYRQAAGRGLQLLFYSVGIGQISSEVPQNLSASRPQDRQFILSSKKLLLSDSGFYLCAWSVNRGPEAFFGQGTRLTVV.

This clone was observed once. This chain connects TRBV7-9 to TRBJ2-5, with D unclear. V was clipped by 1 base and J by 2 bases, with 8 bases between them. The CDR3 sequence is 14 residues long. Germline V gives CDR1 SEHNR, CDR2 FQNEAQ (reference sequence). The CDR3 spells CASSLVGPQETQYF. CDR3 nucleotides: TGTGCCAGCAGCTTAGTGGGCCCTCAAGAGACCCAGTACTTC. The whole variable domain, filled in from reference TRBV7-9 and TRBJ2-5, reads DTGVSQNPRHKITKRGQNVTFRCDPISEHNRLYWYRQTLGQGPEFLTYFQNEAQLEKSRLLSDRFSAERPKGSFSTLEIQRTEQGDSAMYLCASSLVGPQETQYFGPGTRLLVL.

This clone was observed once. The CDR3, as DNA: TGTGCCAGCATTTCCATGAACACTGAAGCTTTCTTT. Encoded protein: CASISMNTEAFF. The chain combines TRBV6-1 with TRBJ1-1, with D hard to call. CDR3 length: 12 residues. Germline CDR1 is MNHNS and CDR2 is SASEGT. Trimming left V 7 bases short and J 0 bases short, with 6 bases between.

This clone was recorded a few times. The chain joins TRBV6-6 to TRBJ2-2; 13 nucleotides line up with TRBD2. This CDR3 is 15 amino acids long. V shed 6 bases, J shed 6 bases, and the junction held 4 bases outside the gene matches. Germline V gene data show CDR1 as MNHNY and CDR2 as SVGAGI (reference sequence). The CDR3 spells CASRQLAGGSGELFF. DNA for the CDR3: TGTGCCAGCAGGCAACTAGCGGGAGGGTCCGGGGAGCTGTTTTTT.

This chain links TRBV28 with TRBJ2-7; the match to TRBD2 covers 12 bases. The CDR3 totals 15 residues. The trim removed 6 bases at V and 7 bases at J, leaving 10 bases unmatched. Germline V gene sequence: CDR1 MDHEN, CDR2 SYDVKM. The CDR3 loop is CASRPLTSGSVEQYF. In DNA, the CDR3 is TGTGCCAGCAGACCACTGACTAGCGGGAGTGTGGAGCAGTACTTC. Drawing the rest from reference TRBV28 and TRBJ2-7, the complete variable domain is DVKVTQSSRYLVKRTGEKVFLECVQDMDHENMFWYRQDPGLGLRLIYFSYDVKMKEKGDIPEGYSVSREKKERFSLILESASTNQTSMYLCASRPLTSGSVEQYFGPGTRLTVT.

This clone was seen a few times. This chain uses TRBV28 with TRBJ2-7; a weak D match, TRBD1 (6 bases). Trimming took 2 bases from V and 6 from J, leaving 14 bases between them. The germline V gene has CDR1 MDHEN and CDR2 SYDVKM. The CDR3 length is 14 residues. The CDR3 bases are TGTGCCAGCAGTTTAACCCCAACAGGGTCCGAGCAGTACTTC. This codes for CASSLTPTGSEQYF.

The count of this clone is one. The chain uses TRBV27 and TRBJ1-5; TRBD1 is a possible D gene (6 bases). V was cut by 3 bases and J by 0 bases, with 9 bases left in between. The germline gives CDR1 MNHEY, CDR2 SMNVEV (reference sequence). This CDR3 spans 15 amino acids. The CDR3 region has the DNA TGTGCCAGCAGTTTGACGGGACATAGCAATCAGCCCCAGCATTTT. Translated, it gives CASSLTGHSNQPQHF.

Remarks on this clone: One junction end does not reproduce the germline sequence, and a read error may be involved. This chain joins TRBV19 and TRBJ2-1; D might be TRBD1 (5 bases). The CDR3 spans 13 residues. Looked up from germline, CDR1 is LNHDA and CDR2 is SQIVND (reference sequence). CDR3 sequence reads: CASSDPTPGLVVF. Written as DNA, the CDR3 is TGTGCCAGTAGTGACCCGACTCCAGGGCTAGTGGTCTTC.

V usage is TRBV5-1 and J usage is TRBJ2-5, with D perhaps matching TRBD1 (5 bases). V was cut by 5 bases and J by 1 base, with 12 bases left in between. The CDR3 is 14 residues long. Germline values: CDR1 SGHRS, CDR2 YFSETQ. CDR3 in DNA: TGCGCCAGCAGTAGTGGGGCCGTCCAAGAGACCCAGTACTTC. Translated: CASSSGAVQETQYF.

The genes are TRBV19 and TRBJ2-7; 8 nucleotides align to TRBD2. CDR1 is LNHDA and CDR2 is SQIVND in the germline V gene (reference sequence). This CDR3 is 13 amino acids long. V was clipped by 10 bases and J by 7 bases; unmatched bases: 12. The CDR3 protein is CATVSAGGWEQYF. CDR3 in DNA: TGTGCCACCGTTTCGGCGGGAGGATGGGAGCAGTACTTC.

The rearrangement joins TRBV2 to TRBJ1-1; D call uncertain. The CDR3 consists of 14 residues. Trimming left V 7 bases short and J 4 bases short, with 16 bases between. CDR1 SNHLY and CDR2 FYNNEI come from the germline V gene. CDR3 amino acids: CASTGGLGRTEAFF. DNA for the CDR3: TGTGCCAGCACGGGAGGGCTCGGGCGCACTGAAGCTTTCTTT.

V is TRBV5-8 and J is TRBJ2-5; the D gene is possibly TRBD1 (8 bases). CDR1 and CDR2 from the germline V gene are SGHTS and YDEGEE. V was clipped by 4 bases and J by 3 bases, with 19 bases between them. The CDR3 sequence is 16 residues long. CDR3 protein: CASSPGGQGAEETQYF. The CDR3 region has the DNA TGTGCCAGCAGCCCGGGGGGTCAGGGGGCAGAAGAGACCCAGTACTTC. Supplemented by reference TRBV5-8 and TRBJ2-5, the full variable domain reads EAGVTQSPTHLIKTRGQQATLRCSPISGHTSVYWYQQALGLGLQFLLWYDEGEERNRGNFPPRFSGRQFPNYSSELNVNALELEDSALYLCASSPGGQGAEETQYFGPGTRLLVL.

The chain combines TRBV28 with TRBJ1-5, with 7 bases matching TRBD1. The V segment lost 5 bases and the J segment 7 bases; nucleotides outside the gene matches: 14. The CDR3 consists of 16 residues. Germline CDR1 reads MDHEN; CDR2 reads SYDVKM. The CDR3 bases are TGTGCCAGCAGTCATACAAATACAGGGGCCGGACAGCCCCAGCATTTT. Translation gives CASSHTNTGAGQPQHF. Combining the CDR3 with reference TRBV28 and TRBJ1-5 gives the whole variable domain DVKVTQSSRYLVKRTGEKVFLECVQDMDHENMFWYRQDPGLGLRLIYFSYDVKMKEKGDIPEGYSVSREKKERFSLILESASTNQTSMYLCASSHTNTGAGQPQHFGDGTRLSIL.

V is TRBV28 and J is TRBJ1-5, with 8 bases that match TRBD1. The CDR3 is 15 amino acids. The trim removed 5 bases at V and 0 bases at J, leaving 3 bases unmatched. Germline V gene lookup returns CDR1 MDHEN and CDR2 SYDVKM. The CDR3 is CASSRTGFSNQPQHF. The CDR3 DNA reads as TGTGCCAGCAGTCGGACAGGGTTTAGCAATCAGCCCCAGCATTTT.

This rearrangement joins TRBV28 to TRBJ1-3, with D unresolved. The CDR3 extends over 15 amino acids. V was cut by 8 bases and J by 2 bases, with 16 bases left in between. CDR1 and CDR2 from the germline V gene are MDHEN and SYDVKM. The CDR3 DNA follows: TGTGCCAGCGGGTCAGCCGGAACAGCTGGAAACACCATATATTTT. Translated: CASGSAGTAGNTIYF.

This chain connects TRBV2 to TRBJ2-7; 8 nucleotides align to TRBD1. CDR3 size: 13 residues. Germline values: CDR1 SNHLY, CDR2 FYNNEI. The ends lost 6 bases at V and 6 bases at J; junction bases unmatched: 7. The CDR3 is CASRRRDRGEQYF. In nucleotides, the CDR3 is TGTGCCAGCAGGCGCAGAGACAGGGGCGAGCAGTACTTC. Combining the CDR3 with reference TRBV2 and TRBJ2-7 gives the whole variable domain EPEVTQTPSHQVTQMGQEVILRCVPISNHLYFYWYRQILGQKVEFLVSFYNNEISEKSEIFDDQFSVERPDGSNFTLKIRSTKLEDSAMYFCASRRRDRGEQYFGPGTRLTVT.

This clone was counted only a few times. The chain couples TRBV5-6 to TRBJ1-2; 9 bases align to TRBD1. Germline V gene lookup returns CDR1 SGHDT and CDR2 YYEEEE. J lost 6 bases, V lost 3 bases, and 6 bases had no gene match. The CDR3 runs 14 residues. CDR3 region: CASSSGQGYHGYTF. In nucleotides, the CDR3 is TGTGCCAGCAGCTCGGGACAGGGTTACCATGGCTACACCTTC.

In nucleotides, the CDR3 is TGTGCCAGCAAGACACGAGCTTATGGCTACACCTTC. Protein product: CASKTRAYGYTF. The chain carries TRBV6-5 and TRBJ1-2; D remains unclear. There are 12 residues in the CDR3. From germline, CDR1 is MNHEY and CDR2 SVGAGI. The V end was cut by 7 bases, the J end by 5 bases, with 11 bases between.